The 13 T cell receptor beta chains listed next were all sequenced from one sample in a study of blood T cells in healthy people across ages. With a J-beta primer mix and a sample-barcoded 5' primer, a second PCR ran roughly 6 to 11 cycles. TCRdb recomputed calls from the 5' RACE reads with MiXCR, one row per CDR3 protein. The repertoire holds under 1 million distinct CDR3 sequences, around two fifths seen once, with roughly 18% in the top ten. The source material was blood. These receptor sequences come from a man in his 60s in good health.

This clonotype appeared a few times. The chain employs TRBV14 and TRBJ2-4; perhaps TRBD2 as D (5 bases). Germline lookup yields CDR1 SGHDN and CDR2 FVKESK. Trimming left V 0 bases short and J 13 bases short, with 19 bases between. CDR3 length: 15 residues. Here the CDR3 reads CASSQEEGPREEQYF. Here the CDR3 DNA reads TGTGCCAGCAGCCAAGAAGAGGGCCCAAGGGAAGAGCAGTACTTC. The variable domain in full, with the rest retrieved from reference TRBV14 and TRBJ2-4, is EAGVTQFPSHSVIEKGQTVTLRCDPISGHDNLYWYRRVMGKEIKFLLHFVKESKQDESGMPNNRFLAERTGGTYSTLKVQPAELEDSGVYFCASSQEEGPREEQYFGAGTRLSVL.

The V call is TRBV6-6, the J call TRBJ1-2; unclear D gene. V shed 7 bases and J shed 8 bases, with 17 bases lying between them. This CDR3 has 13 residues. Germline loops: CDR1 MNHNY, CDR2 SVGAGI (reference sequence). The CDR3 is CASTKHRGEGYTF. CDR3 DNA sequence: TGTGCCAGCACCAAACACCGGGGAGAAGGCTACACCTTC.

This clonotype was counted only a few times. This chain links TRBV12-5 with TRBJ1-5, with D maybe TRBD1 (5 bases). Per the germline V gene, CDR1 is LGHNT and CDR2 is FRNRAP. The CDR3 has 17 residues. V shed 3 bases and J shed 3 bases, with 18 bases lying between them. CDR3 sequence reads: CASGLLSRDGVNQPQHF. CDR3 sequence (DNA): TGTGCTAGTGGTTTATTGTCCCGGGACGGAGTCAATCAGCCCCAGCATTTT.

The chain uses TRBV10-3 and TRBJ2-7, with 12 bases fitting TRBD2. Germline V CDR1 and CDR2: ENHRY, SYGVKD. The CDR3 sequence is 14 residues long. The ends lost 6 bases at V and 3 bases at J; junction bases unmatched: 3. CDR3 amino acids: CAIRRTSGVYEQYF. The CDR3 DNA reads TGTGCCATCAGGCGGACTAGCGGGGTCTACGAGCAGTACTTC.

This clonotype was seen a few times. CDR3 bases: TGCAGTGCTAGAGAGATGGGACAATCGGGGGCCAACGTCCTGACTTTC. Translating gives CSAREMGQSGANVLTF. The chain is built from TRBV20-1 and TRBJ2-6; possibly TRBD1 for D (6 bases). Germline V gives CDR1 DFQATT, CDR2 SNEGSKA (reference sequence). V was clipped by 0 bases and J by 4 bases, with 13 bases between them. There are 16 residues in the CDR3.

This clonotype was counted only a few times. This chain links TRBV3-1 with TRBJ2-3; D is possibly TRBD1 or TRBD2 (7 bases each). The CDR3 covers 14 residues. CDR1 is LGHDT and CDR2 is YNNKEL in the germline V gene (reference sequence). With 4 bases removed from V and 8 bases from J, the gap between germline ends came to 16 bases. The CDR3 sequence is CASSPFRGDSTQYF. The CDR3 region has the DNA TGTGCCAGCAGCCCCTTCCGGGGGGACAGTACGCAGTATTTT.

The chain links TRBV4-1 to TRBJ1-2, with 7 bases that match TRBD1. CDR1 and CDR2 from the germline V gene are MGHRA and YSYEKL. The CDR3 has 15 residues. V dropped 1 base and J dropped 8; count of bases not matched to a gene: 10. The CDR3 protein is CASSQARQGVFGYTF. The CDR3 coding sequence is TGCGCCAGCAGCCAAGCGAGGCAGGGGGTATTCGGCTACACCTTC.

The chain carries TRBV28 and TRBJ2-1; 9 bases agree with TRBD2. From germline, CDR1 is MDHEN and CDR2 SYDVKM. This CDR3 region has 16 residues. V lost 1 base to trimming and J lost 4 bases; unmatched junction nucleotides: 5. This chain's CDR3 is CASSLSSLAGYNEQFF. The CDR3 nucleotides read TGTGCCAGCAGTTTATCCAGTCTAGCGGGGTACAATGAGCAGTTCTTC.

This chain links TRBV7-3 with TRBJ2-6; D remains unclear. The V gene's germline CDR1 is SGHTA and CDR2 FQGTGA. CDR3 length equals 19 residues. Trimming left V 2 bases short and J 0 bases short, with 17 bases between. The CDR3 DNA reads as TGTGCCAGCAGCTTATATTCGGCAGGAATGTCCTCTGGGGCCAACGTCCTGACTTTC. It yields the protein CASSLYSAGMSSGANVLTF.

V is TRBV20-1 and J is TRBJ2-1; TRBD2 matches at 8 bases. V was pared by 3 bases and J by 6 bases, with 7 bases of the junction left unmatched. Germline-derived CDR1 and CDR2 are DFQATT and SNEGSKA (reference sequence). The CDR3 loop spans 14 amino acids. Written as DNA, the CDR3 is TGCAGTGCTAGCCGGGGGGGGGACTTCAATGAGCAGTTCTTC. Its protein is CSASRGGDFNEQFF.

The genes are TRBV25-1 and TRBJ1-2, with D possibly TRBD1 on 6 matching bases. Per germline, CDR1 MGHDK and CDR2 SYGVNS. This CDR3 has 14 residues. V shed 2 bases and J shed 8 bases, with 15 bases lying between them. CDR3 DNA sequence: TGTGCCAGCAGTGAAGGAGACCAGGGGCAGGGCTACACCTTC. It is translated as CASSEGDQGQGYTF.

This clonotype was detected only a few times. Sequence at one end of the junction differs from germline and may be a read error. This chain connects TRBV6-6 to TRBJ2-7; D might be TRBD1 (6 bases). Germline V gives CDR1 MNHNY, CDR2 SVGAGI (reference sequence). The CDR3 consists of 14 residues. The DNA of the CDR3 is TGTGCCCGCAGCCATATGACAGGATCCTACGAGCAGTACTTC. It specifies CARSHMTGSYEQYF.

The gene calls are TRBV20-1 and TRBJ2-2; 10 bases align to TRBD1. Germline values: CDR1 DFQATT, CDR2 SNEGSKA (reference sequence). Germline trimming cut 6 bases from V and 7 bases from J; bases unmatched to any gene: 11. CDR3 length: 15 amino acids. CDR3 region: CSATDPDRGIGELFF. The CDR3, as DNA: TGCAGTGCCACAGACCCGGACAGGGGGATCGGGGAGCTGTTTTTT.